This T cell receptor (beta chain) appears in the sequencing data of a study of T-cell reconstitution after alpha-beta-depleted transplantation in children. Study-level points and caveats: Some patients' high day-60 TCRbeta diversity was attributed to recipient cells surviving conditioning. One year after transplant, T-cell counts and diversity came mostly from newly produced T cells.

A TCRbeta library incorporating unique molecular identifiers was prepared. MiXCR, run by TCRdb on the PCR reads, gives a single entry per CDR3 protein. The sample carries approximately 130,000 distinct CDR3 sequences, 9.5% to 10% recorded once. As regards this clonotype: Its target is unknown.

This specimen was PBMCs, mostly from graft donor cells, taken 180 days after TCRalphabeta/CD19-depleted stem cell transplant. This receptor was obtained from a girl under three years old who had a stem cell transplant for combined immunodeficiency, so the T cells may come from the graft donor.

This CDR3 is CASSLGTGGHEGQYF. The DNA of the CDR3 is TGCGCCAGCAGCTTGGGGACAGGGGGTCACGAAGGGCAGTACTTC. J is TRBJ2-7 and V is TRBV5-1; TRBD1 aligns across 10 bases. CDR1 and CDR2 (germline): SGHRS, YFSETQ. V shed 0 bases, J shed 9 bases, and the junction held 9 bases outside the gene matches. CDR3 length: 15 residues. Based on the CDR3 plus reference TRBV5-1 and TRBJ2-7, the full variable domain is KAGVTQTPRYLIKTRGQQVTLSCSPISGHRSVSWYQQTPGQGLQFLFEYFSETQRNKGNFPGRFSGRQFSNSRSEMNVSTLELGDSALYLCASSLGTGGHEGQYFGPGTRLTVT.